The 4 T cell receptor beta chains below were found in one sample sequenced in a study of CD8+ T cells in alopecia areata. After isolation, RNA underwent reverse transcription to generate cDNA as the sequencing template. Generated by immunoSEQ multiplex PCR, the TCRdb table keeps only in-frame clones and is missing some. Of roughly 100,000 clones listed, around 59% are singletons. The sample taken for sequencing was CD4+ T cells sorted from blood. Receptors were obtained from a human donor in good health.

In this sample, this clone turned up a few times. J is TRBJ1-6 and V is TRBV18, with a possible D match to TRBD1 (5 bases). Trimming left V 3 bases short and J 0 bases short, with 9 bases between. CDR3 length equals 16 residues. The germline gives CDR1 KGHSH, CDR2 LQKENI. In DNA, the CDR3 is TGTGCCAGCTCACCGGAGGGGACCTCCTATAATTCACCCCTCCACTTT. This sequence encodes CASSPEGTSYNSPLHF.

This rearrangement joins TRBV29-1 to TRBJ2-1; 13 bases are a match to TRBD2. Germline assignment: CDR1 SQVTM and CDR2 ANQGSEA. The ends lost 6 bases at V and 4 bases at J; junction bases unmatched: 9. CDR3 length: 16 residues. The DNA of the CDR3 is TGCAGCGTCAAGCCACTAGCGGGGGGGGTATACAATGAGCAGTTCTTC. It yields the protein CSVKPLAGGVYNEQFF.

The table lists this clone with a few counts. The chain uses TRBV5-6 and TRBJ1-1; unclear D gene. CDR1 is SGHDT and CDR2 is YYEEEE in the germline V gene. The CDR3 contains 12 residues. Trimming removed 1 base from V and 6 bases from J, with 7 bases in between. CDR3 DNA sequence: TGTGCCAGCAGCTTGAGTATGGCTGAAGCTTTCTTT. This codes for CASSLSMAEAFF. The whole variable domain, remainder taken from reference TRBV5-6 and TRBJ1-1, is DAGVTQSPTHLIKTRGQQVTLRCSPKSGHDTVSWYQQALGQGPQFIFQYYEEEERQRGNFPDRFSGHQFPNYSSELNVNALLLGDSALYLCASSLSMAEAFFGQGTRLTVV.

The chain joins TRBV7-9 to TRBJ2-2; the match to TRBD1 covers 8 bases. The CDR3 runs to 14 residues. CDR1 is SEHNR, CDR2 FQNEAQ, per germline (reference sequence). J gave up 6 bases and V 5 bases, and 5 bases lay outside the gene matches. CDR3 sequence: CASSLTTGAGELFF. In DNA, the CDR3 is TGTGCCAGCAGCCTAACGACAGGGGCCGGGGAGCTGTTTTTT.